Below are 4 T cell receptor beta chains sequenced from a single sample in a study of cytomegalovirus exposure and HLA in healthy donors. With 60 Vbeta and 13 Jbeta primers, the PCR was carried out. Repertoires were generated with immunoSEQ multiplex PCR, while TCRdb's copy carries only in-frame clones and drops some. The table has some 84,000 clones, 55% to 65% seen once. The source material was PBMCs. The receptors were sampled from a woman aged 40 to 50 in good health and CMV-seropositive.

The gene calls are TRBV9 and TRBJ1-1, with D tentatively TRBD1 (5 bases). The CDR3 contains 15 residues. Trimming left V 4 bases short and J 4 bases short, with 17 bases between. Germline V CDR1 and CDR2: SGDLS, YYNGEE. This CDR3 is CASSPRGALGTEAFF. The CDR3 nucleotides read TGTGCCAGCAGCCCTCGTGGGGCCCTAGGCACTGAAGCTTTCTTT.

The rearrangement uses TRBV2 and TRBJ2-7; 8 bases align to TRBD1. Unmatched junction bases numbered 10, after V lost 1 base and J lost 5 bases. Germline V gene sequence: CDR1 SNHLY, CDR2 FYNNEI. The CDR3 sequence is 16 residues long. This CDR3 is CASSEGTGIQSNEQYF. CDR3 DNA: TGTGCCAGCAGTGAAGGGACAGGGATCCAATCCAACGAGCAGTACTTC.

The table lists this clone with a few counts. This rearrangement joins TRBV7-2 to TRBJ1-2; D perhaps matches TRBD1 (6 bases). Trimming removed 0 bases from V and 4 bases from J, with 12 bases in between. The CDR3 runs 15 residues. CDR1 and CDR2 (germline): SGHTA, FQGNSA. As DNA, the CDR3 is TGTGCCAGCAGCTTAGCGGTTGCAGGGGCCTATGGCTACACCTTC. Amino acid sequence: CASSLAVAGAYGYTF.

This chain joins TRBV4-3 and TRBJ2-1; TRBD2 matches at 13 bases. Trimming took 4 bases from V and 9 from J; bases not matched to a gene: 9. Per the germline V gene, CDR1 is LGHNA and CDR2 is YSLEER. This CDR3 region has 16 residues. In DNA form, the CDR3 reads TGCGCCAGCAGCCGACTAACTAGCGGGGGGGGAGGTGAGCAGTTCTTC. It specifies CASSRLTSGGGGEQFF.